Shown below are 27 T cell receptor beta chains from a single sample sequenced in a study of cytomegalovirus exposure and HLA in healthy donors. The PCR contained 60 Vbeta and 13 Jbeta primers. Clones were read by immunoSEQ multiplex PCR, and TCRdb kept only the in-frame ones, dropping some. Of 150,000 to 200,000 clones in the sample, about 81% were seen once. The sample taken for sequencing was PBMCs. Every receptor here comes from a man aged 40-55 years in good health and CMV-seronegative.

This chain uses TRBV6-1 with TRBJ2-5, with 8 bases lining up with TRBD2. The CDR3 sequence is 13 residues long. V trimming: 6 bases; J trimming: 4 bases; junction bases outside the gene matches: 4. From germline, CDR1 is MNHNS and CDR2 SASEGT. CDR3 nucleotide sequence: TGTGCCAGCAGCCGGGGGGGCTCAGAGACCCAGTACTTC. It codes for CASSRGGSETQYF.

The chain recombines TRBV7-9 with TRBJ1-1; tentatively, D is TRBD1 (5 bases). The CDR3 covers 16 residues. The V end was cut by 2 bases, the J end by 1 base, with 14 bases between. Germline V CDR1 and CDR2: SEHNR, FQNEAQ (reference sequence). The CDR3 reads CASSLRWPGQNTEAFF. CDR3 in DNA: TGTGCCAGCAGCTTAAGATGGCCAGGGCAGAACACTGAAGCTTTCTTT. The full variable domain, with the rest looked up from reference TRBV7-9 and TRBJ1-1, is DTGVSQNPRHKITKRGQNVTFRCDPISEHNRLYWYRQTLGQGPEFLTYFQNEAQLEKSRLLSDRFSAERPKGSFSTLEIQRTEQGDSAMYLCASSLRWPGQNTEAFFGQGTRLTVV.

This sequence joins TRBV14 and TRBJ2-1; maybe TRBD2 (6 bases). The length of the CDR3 is 16 residues. V was cut by 0 bases and J by 8 bases, with 17 bases left in between. Looked up from germline, CDR1 is SGHDN and CDR2 is FVKESK. CDR3 sequence: CASSQDYLANGDEQFF. CDR3 in DNA: TGTGCCAGCAGCCAAGATTACCTAGCGAATGGCGATGAGCAGTTCTTC.

The chain is built from TRBV5-1 and TRBJ1-1, with 9 bases aligning to TRBD1. The CDR3 length is 14 residues. The V gene end was trimmed by 4 bases and the J gene end by 5 bases; junction bases not matched to a gene: 6. Germline lookup yields CDR1 SGHRS and CDR2 YFSETQ. The CDR3 DNA sequence: TGCGCCAGCAGCACCGGACAGGGGCGGACTGAAGCTTTCTTT. Amino acids: CASSTGQGRTEAFF. Together with reference TRBV5-1 and TRBJ1-1, the CDR3 gives the full variable domain: KAGVTQTPRYLIKTRGQQVTLSCSPISGHRSVSWYQQTPGQGLQFLFEYFSETQRNKGNFPGRFSGRQFSNSRSEMNVSTLELGDSALYLCASSTGQGRTEAFFGQGTRLTVV.

The chain uses TRBV28 and TRBJ1-2, with 8 bases identical to TRBD1. The trim removed 3 bases at V and 8 bases at J, leaving 8 bases unmatched. The germline V gene has CDR1 MDHEN and CDR2 SYDVKM. The CDR3 runs to 14 residues. The CDR3 DNA reads TGTGCCAGCAGTTTGACAGGGGTTCTCTTGGGCTACACCTTC. Translating it yields CASSLTGVLLGYTF.

This chain links TRBV5-6 with TRBJ2-4, with 7 bases fitting TRBD2. Germline lookup yields CDR1 SGHDT and CDR2 YYEEEE. With 4 bases clipped from V and 1 base from J, the junction kept 8 bases outside the gene matches. The CDR3 loop spans 16 amino acids. The CDR3 spells CASSVGGPFAKNIQYF. The DNA of the CDR3 is TGTGCCAGCAGCGTGGGAGGGCCGTTTGCCAAAAACATTCAGTACTTC.

This chain uses TRBV5-1 with TRBJ2-1; possibly TRBD1 for D (5 bases). The germline V gene encodes CDR1 SGHRS and CDR2 YFSETQ. Trimming took 0 bases from V and 7 from J, leaving 5 bases between them. The CDR3 totals 12 residues. The DNA of the CDR3 is TGCGCCAGCAGCTTGGGACAGAATGAGCAGTTCTTC. Translating it yields CASSLGQNEQFF. Full variable domain (missing parts from reference TRBV5-1 and TRBJ2-1): KAGVTQTPRYLIKTRGQQVTLSCSPISGHRSVSWYQQTPGQGLQFLFEYFSETQRNKGNFPGRFSGRQFSNSRSEMNVSTLELGDSALYLCASSLGQNEQFFGPGTRLTVL.

The table lists this clone with a count of one. This chain uses TRBV7-6 with TRBJ2-5; 11 bases map to TRBD2. This CDR3 contains 16 residues. The V gene end was trimmed by 5 bases and the J gene end by 3 bases; junction bases not matched to a gene: 8. The germline gives CDR1 SGHVS, CDR2 FNYEAQ. The DNA of the CDR3 is TGTGCCAGCAGCCCCCGACTAGCGGGGTCAAAAGAGACCCAGTACTTC. Its translation: CASSPRLAGSKETQYF.

The chain is built from TRBV19 and TRBJ2-6; no reliable D call. The CDR3 runs 16 residues. Germline V gene data show CDR1 as LNHDA and CDR2 as SQIVND (reference sequence). Trimming stripped 1 base from V and 0 bases from J, with 7 bases between. The CDR3 loop is CASSIAPLSGANVLTF. The CDR3 coding sequence is TGTGCCAGTAGTATAGCTCCCCTCTCTGGGGCCAACGTCCTGACTTTC.

The chain links TRBV5-4 to TRBJ2-3; D not resolved. CDR1 and CDR2 from the germline V gene are SGHNT and YYREEE (reference sequence). Trimming took 5 bases from V and 2 from J, leaving 12 bases between them. This CDR3 comprises 14 residues. Here the CDR3 reads CASSARSATDTQYF. The DNA of the CDR3 is TGTGCCAGCAGTGCCCGGTCCGCCACAGATACGCAGTATTTT. Drawing the rest from reference TRBV5-4 and TRBJ2-3, the complete variable domain is ETGVTQSPTHLIKTRGQQVTLRCSSQSGHNTVSWYQQALGQGPQFIFQYYREEENGRGNFPPRFSGLQFPNYSSELNVNALELDDSALYLCASSARSATDTQYFGPGTRLTVL.

The chain employs TRBV5-4 and TRBJ2-1, with 9 bases fitting TRBD2. The V gene's germline CDR1 is SGHNT and CDR2 YYREEE (reference sequence). Unmatched junction bases numbered 7, after V lost 4 bases and J lost 2 bases. The CDR3 is 16 residues long. DNA for the CDR3: TGTGCCAGCAGCGGGGCGGGAGGGCTAACCTACAATGAGCAGTTCTTC. Protein product: CASSGAGGLTYNEQFF.

This clone is a singleton in its sample. The chain combines TRBV7-2 with TRBJ2-2; 11 bases are a match to TRBD2. This CDR3 contains 16 residues. Germline V lookup: CDR1 SGHTA, CDR2 FQGNSA. Trimming took 4 bases from V and 6 from J; bases not matched to a gene: 7. CDR3 in amino acids: CASSSPSGGWAGELFF. The CDR3 DNA sequence: TGTGCCAGCAGCTCCCCTAGCGGGGGGTGGGCCGGGGAGCTGTTTTTT.

CDR3 DNA sequence: TGTGCCAGCTCACCCGACAGCCGCTATGGCTACACCTTC. Protein sequence: CASSPDSRYGYTF. The chain combines TRBV18 with TRBJ1-2, with TRBD1 as a possible D gene (5 bases). The CDR3 loop spans 13 amino acids. V was clipped by 3 bases and J by 4 bases, with 9 bases between them. The germline gives CDR1 KGHSH, CDR2 LQKENI.

The genes are TRBV7-2 and TRBJ2-5, with 9 positions matching TRBD2. The V gene's germline CDR1 is SGHTA and CDR2 FQGNSA. The CDR3 extends over 16 amino acids. Trimming removed 0 bases from V and 2 bases from J; junction bases left unmatched: 4. CDR3 sequence (DNA): TGTGCCAGCAGCTTAGCGCCGGCGGGAGGGCAAGAGACCCAGTACTTC. Translated, it gives CASSLAPAGGQETQYF.

J is TRBJ1-5 and V is TRBV28; D may be TRBD1 (5 bases). CDR1 and CDR2 (germline): MDHEN, SYDVKM. This CDR3 spans 16 amino acids. The V end lost 3 bases, the J end lost 0 bases, and 12 bases lay between the germline ends. The CDR3 DNA follows: TGTGCCAGCAGTTTCGGGGGGAAGGGTAGCAATCAGCCCCAGCATTTT. Protein: CASSFGGKGSNQPQHF.

This CDR3 reads CAWRRAGGSGEQYF. CDR3 nucleotides: TGTGCCTGGAGACGAGCGGGGGGAAGCGGCGAGCAGTACTTC. The rearrangement uses TRBV30 and TRBJ2-7; 9 nucleotides align to TRBD2. Trimming at V came to 3 bases and at J to 6 bases, leaving 9 bases not matched to a gene. Germline assignment: CDR1 GTSNPN and CDR2 SVGIG (reference sequence). The length of the CDR3 is 14 residues.

In DNA, the CDR3 is TGTGCCAGCAATCCACAGGGGGCGGAAGAGACCCAGTACTTC. Translation: CASNPQGAEETQYF. The V and J genes are TRBV6-5 and TRBJ2-5; 9 nucleotides align to TRBD1. The length of the CDR3 is 14 residues. Trimming cost V 7 bases and J 3 bases; bases outside gene matches: 6. Germline V gene data show CDR1 as MNHEY and CDR2 as SVGAGI.

This chain uses TRBV15 with TRBJ2-7; 9 bases map to TRBD1. The germline CDR1 and CDR2 sequences are LNHNV and YYDKDF (reference sequence). Trimming at V came to 0 bases and at J to 5 bases, leaving 8 bases not matched to a gene. This CDR3 comprises 16 residues. CDR3 bases: TGTGCCACCAGCAGAGAGGGAGGGGGACAGGGAGACGAGCAGTACTTC. Amino acids: CATSREGGGQGDEQYF.

The chain carries TRBV5-4 and TRBJ2-3; TRBD2 agrees at 10 bases. Germline CDR1 reads SGHNT; CDR2 reads YYREEE (reference sequence). This CDR3 has 14 residues. With 5 bases clipped from V and 7 bases from J, the junction kept 7 bases outside the gene matches. CDR3 sequence reads: CASRERGGANTQYF. The CDR3 DNA reads TGTGCCAGCAGAGAGCGGGGGGGTGCGAATACGCAGTATTTT.

V gene TRBV9 combines with J gene TRBJ1-1; perhaps TRBD1 as D (5 bases). Germline V gives CDR1 SGDLS, CDR2 YYNGEE. The germline V and J ends were trimmed by 3 bases and 5 bases, with 20 bases remaining between them. The CDR3 contains 16 residues. CDR3 in amino acids: CASSARQGPGDTEAFF. The CDR3 nucleotides read TGTGCCAGCAGCGCCCGCCAGGGTCCGGGGGATACTGAAGCTTTCTTT.

The rearrangement uses TRBV7-2 and TRBJ2-7; 9 nucleotides line up with TRBD2. The CDR3 is made up of 17 amino acids. CDR1 is SGHTA, CDR2 FQGNSA, per germline. Trimming at V came to 4 bases and at J to 2 bases, leaving 12 bases not matched to a gene. As DNA, the CDR3 is TGTGCCAGCAGCTCAGGACTAGCGCAAAACACAGCCTACGAGCAGTACTTC. It yields the protein CASSSGLAQNTAYEQYF.

CDR3 bases: TGTGCCACCAGCAGGGAAACAGGGAGGGGCGATGGCTACACCTTC. Protein sequence: CATSRETGRGDGYTF. This chain joins TRBV15 and TRBJ1-2, with a tentative D call TRBD1 (6 bases). The germline gives CDR1 LNHNV, CDR2 YYDKDF (reference sequence). V was trimmed by 3 bases and J by 6 bases, leaving 17 bases between them. This CDR3 is 15 amino acids long.

The chain recombines TRBV7-2 with TRBJ2-3, with D possibly matching TRBD2 (6 bases). The CDR3 covers 16 residues. Looked up from germline, CDR1 is SGHTA and CDR2 is FQGNSA. V shed 5 bases and J shed 3 bases, with 18 bases lying between them. Written as DNA, the CDR3 is TGTGCCAGCAGCCCCCGGACTACCCTAGAGACAGATACGCAGTATTTT. Translated, it gives CASSPRTTLETDTQYF.

This chain joins TRBV11-2 and TRBJ2-3; D perhaps matches TRBD2 (7 bases). Deletions cut 1 base from V and 5 bases from J, with 16 bases between. The CDR3 contains 16 residues. Looked up from germline, CDR1 is SGHAT and CDR2 is FQNNGV. The CDR3 coding sequence is TGTGCCAGCAGCTTAGTCCCCTTGGGGGGGCAAGATACGCAGTATTTT. It specifies CASSLVPLGGQDTQYF.

The V and J genes are TRBV27 and TRBJ2-7; D gene uncertain. This CDR3 comprises 14 residues. Germline V lookup: CDR1 MNHEY, CDR2 SMNVEV (reference sequence). Trimming took off 4 bases at V and 4 bases at J, with 14 bases between the two ends. Here the CDR3 reads CASSSIAGFYEQYF. CDR3 nucleotide sequence: TGTGCCAGCAGTTCAATCGCTGGCTTTTACGAGCAGTACTTC.

This chain connects TRBV7-9 to TRBJ2-2, with D perhaps TRBD2 (6 bases). V lost 5 bases and J 2 bases, leaving 15 bases between the germline ends. Germline values: CDR1 SEHNR, CDR2 FQNEAQ (reference sequence). The length of the CDR3 is 16 residues. This CDR3 reads CASSAPLAGNTGELFF. CDR3 in DNA: TGTGCCAGCAGCGCTCCTCTCGCGGGAAACACCGGGGAGCTGTTTTTT.

This clone was detected only once. The J gene is TRBJ2-7, the V gene TRBV15; 11 nucleotides agree with TRBD2. The CDR3 consists of 15 residues. In germline, CDR1 is LNHNV, CDR2 YYDKDF (reference sequence). J gave up 1 base and V 8 bases, and 7 bases lay outside the gene matches. CDR3 loop: CATRTGTSGSYEQYF. The CDR3 DNA follows: TGTGCCACCCGCACCGGGACTAGCGGTTCCTACGAGCAGTACTTC.